This T cell receptor beta chain was sequenced for a study of T cells in Graves' hyperthyroidism and ophthalmopathy. Many counts were recorded for this clonotype. Its antigen remains unknown. Study outcomes and limitations: In blood, most of the thyroid clonotypes expanded above 0.001 were also present. Model output signaled ophthalmopathy a median around 6.9 months ahead of onset.

Uncontrolled infections, other autoimmune diseases, pregnancy or lactation led to exclusion of patients. This CDR3 region has 12 residues. Germline-derived CDR1 and CDR2 are SGHDN and FVKESK. Trimming removed 4 bases at V and 4 bases at J, with 7 bases between. There were TCR beta CDR3 regions amplified from RNA transcripts. Primed by the HTBI set, a first-round RT-PCR was run on the TCR CDR3. Each CDR3 protein is one row after TCRdb ran MiXCR on the multiplex PCR reads. The sample includes about 610,000 distinct CDR3 sequences, roughly 14% of them seen just once. This sequence was found in a middle-aged woman with Graves' ophthalmopathy. The V and J genes are TRBV14 and TRBJ2-5, with D perhaps TRBD1 or TRBD2 (5 bases each). The sample taken for sequencing was blood. The CDR3 DNA follows: TGTGCCAGCAGCCTTGGGACAGAGACCCAGTACTTC. This translates into CASSLGTETQYF.